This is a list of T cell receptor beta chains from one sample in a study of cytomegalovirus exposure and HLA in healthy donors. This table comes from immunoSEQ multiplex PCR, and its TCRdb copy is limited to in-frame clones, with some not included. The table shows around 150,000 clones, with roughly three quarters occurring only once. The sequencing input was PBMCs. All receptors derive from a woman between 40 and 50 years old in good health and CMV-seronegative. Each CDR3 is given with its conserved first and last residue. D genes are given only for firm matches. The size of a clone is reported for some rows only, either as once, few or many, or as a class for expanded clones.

cdr3_nt: TGCGCCAGCAGCCAAGCAGGGGGCGAAGAGACCCAGTACTTC; cdr3_aa: CASSQAGGEETQYF; j_call: TRBJ2-5; clone_size: .; d_call: TRBD1; v_call: TRBV4-1
cdr3_nt: TGTGCCAGCATGAGGGACAGGGTCACCGGGGAGCTGTTTTTT; cdr3_aa: CASMRDRVTGELFF; j_call: TRBJ2-2; clone_size: .; d_call: TRBD1; v_call: TRBV6-1
cdr3_nt: TGTGCCAGTACCCTGAGGCTGGGAGGAGATACGCAGTATTTT; cdr3_aa: CASTLRLGGDTQYF; j_call: TRBJ2-3; clone_size: .; d_call: .; v_call: TRBV19
cdr3_nt: TGTGCCAGCAGTTTATGGGGGACAGGGAGAGTGAGGGGAAACACCATATATTTT; cdr3_aa: CASSLWGTGRVRGNTIYF; j_call: TRBJ1-3; clone_size: .; d_call: TRBD1; v_call: TRBV28
cdr3_nt: TGTGCCCTCATCCGGGATAGACAGGGTGGCCTCGAGAACAGATACACCGGGGAGCTGTTTTTT; cdr3_aa: CALIRDRQGGLENRYTGELFF; j_call: TRBJ2-2; clone_size: .; d_call: TRBD1; v_call: TRBV10-3
cdr3_nt: TGTGCCAGCAGCTCGGACAGGACGAACACTGAAGCTTTCTTT; cdr3_aa: CASSSDRTNTEAFF; j_call: TRBJ1-1; clone_size: .; d_call: TRBD1; v_call: TRBV5-4
cdr3_nt: TGCGCCGGCAGTGAAGGCCGCGGGCAGACCCAGTACTTC; cdr3_aa: CAGSEGRGQTQYF; j_call: TRBJ2-5; clone_size: .; d_call: .; v_call: TRBV10-1
cdr3_nt: TGTGCCAGCAGCCGAAATACCGGGACTAGCGGCTACAATGAGCAGTTCTTC; cdr3_aa: CASSRNTGTSGYNEQFF; j_call: TRBJ2-1; clone_size: .; d_call: TRBD2; v_call: TRBV14
cdr3_nt: TGTGCCAGCAGCCAACAGGGACTAGCGGGAGCCAATGAGCAGTTCTTC; cdr3_aa: CASSQQGLAGANEQFF; j_call: TRBJ2-1; clone_size: .; d_call: TRBD2; v_call: TRBV4-2
cdr3_nt: TGTGCCAGCAGCCAAGACCTCGGCCGGGGCTATGGCTACACCTTC; cdr3_aa: CASSQDLGRGYGYTF; j_call: TRBJ1-2; clone_size: .; d_call: .; v_call: TRBV4-2
cdr3_nt: TGTGCCAGCAGCTTCGGGACAGTCCCCGAAGCTTTCTTT; cdr3_aa: CASSFGTVPEAFF; j_call: TRBJ1-1; clone_size: .; d_call: TRBD1; v_call: TRBV7-9
cdr3_nt: TGTGCCAGTAGTATGTTGTCTACTCAGGGCTATGGCTACACCTTC; cdr3_aa: CASSMLSTQGYGYTF; j_call: TRBJ1-2; clone_size: .; d_call: .; v_call: TRBV19
cdr3_nt: TGCGCCAGCAGCTTGTACAGAAGCTCCTACAATGAGCAGTTCTTC; cdr3_aa: CASSLYRSSYNEQFF; j_call: TRBJ2-1; clone_size: .; d_call: .; v_call: TRBV5-1
cdr3_nt: TGCGCCAGCAGCTATGGACAAACCGAAGAGACCCAGTACTTC; cdr3_aa: CASSYGQTEETQYF; j_call: TRBJ2-5; clone_size: .; d_call: .; v_call: TRBV5-1
cdr3_nt: TGTGCCATCAGACCCGGGACAGGGGATGAAAAACTGTTTTTT; cdr3_aa: CAIRPGTGDEKLFF; j_call: TRBJ1-4; clone_size: few; d_call: TRBD1; v_call: TRBV10-3
cdr3_nt: TGTGCCAGCAACATACAGGGGACGGCCTACGAGCAGTACTTC; cdr3_aa: CASNIQGTAYEQYF; j_call: TRBJ2-7; clone_size: once; d_call: TRBD1; v_call: TRBV2
cdr3_nt: TGCGCCAGCAGTGAGGGTGCAGCCTACAATGAGCAGTTCTTC; cdr3_aa: CASSEGAAYNEQFF; j_call: TRBJ2-1; clone_size: .; d_call: .; v_call: TRBV10-1
cdr3_nt: TGTGCCAGTAGTATCATCCCCCGCGGCCTAGCGGGAGGACGGTATGAGCAGTTCTTC; cdr3_aa: CASSIIPRGLAGGRYEQFF; j_call: TRBJ2-1; clone_size: .; d_call: TRBD2; v_call: TRBV19
cdr3_nt: TGTGCCAGCAGCTCGTGGGCCGTGAACACTGAAGCTTTCTTT; cdr3_aa: CASSSWAVNTEAFF; j_call: TRBJ1-1; clone_size: .; d_call: .; v_call: TRBV5-6
cdr3_nt: TGTGCCAGCAGTTTGTCAGGGGACGCTAACTATGGCTACACCTTC; cdr3_aa: CASSLSGDANYGYTF; j_call: TRBJ1-2; clone_size: .; d_call: .; v_call: TRBV28
cdr3_nt: TGTGCCAGCAACGTCTGGCGGGGGGCATTAAGCGGGGAGCTGTTTTTT; cdr3_aa: CASNVWRGALSGELFF; j_call: TRBJ2-2; clone_size: .; d_call: TRBD2; v_call: TRBV7-9
cdr3_nt: TGTGCCAGCAGCCCCCAAGGAAGGGGCGAGCAGTACTTC; cdr3_aa: CASSPQGRGEQYF; j_call: TRBJ2-7; clone_size: .; d_call: .; v_call: TRBV27
cdr3_nt: TGTGCCAGCGCGGTTGTCTGGTTGGGTTCCGGGGAGCTGTTTTTT; cdr3_aa: CASAVVWLGSGELFF; j_call: TRBJ2-2; clone_size: .; d_call: .; v_call: TRBV27
cdr3_nt: TGTGCCAGCAGTCCGACAGGGGTGTATGAAAAACTGTTTTTT; cdr3_aa: CASSPTGVYEKLFF; j_call: TRBJ1-4; clone_size: few; d_call: TRBD1; v_call: TRBV6-5
cdr3_nt: TGTGCCAGCAGCTTGGCGGGAGGCTCTGAAGCTTTCTTT; cdr3_aa: CASSLAGGSEAFF; j_call: TRBJ1-1; clone_size: .; d_call: .; v_call: TRBV5-5
cdr3_nt: TGTGCCAGCAGTTTCTATCGGACCGGGGAGCTGTTTTTT; cdr3_aa: CASSFYRTGELFF; j_call: TRBJ2-2; clone_size: .; d_call: .; v_call: TRBV28
cdr3_nt: TGTGCCAGCAGTTACTCGACGGTAGCTCCCCCCGGGGAGCTGTTTTTT; cdr3_aa: CASSYSTVAPPGELFF; j_call: TRBJ2-2; clone_size: .; d_call: .; v_call: TRBV6-5
cdr3_nt: TGTGCCAGCAGCGGGCAGACTAGCGGGCCAGATACGCAGTATTTT; cdr3_aa: CASSGQTSGPDTQYF; j_call: TRBJ2-3; clone_size: .; d_call: TRBD2; v_call: TRBV6-5
cdr3_nt: TGTGCCAGCAGCTTGGGACAGGGGAAATACGAGCAGTACTTC; cdr3_aa: CASSLGQGKYEQYF; j_call: TRBJ2-7; clone_size: .; d_call: TRBD1; v_call: TRBV5-4
cdr3_nt: TGTGCCAGCCATAAATGGGACAGGACCAAGGACACTGAAGCTTTCTTT; cdr3_aa: CASHKWDRTKDTEAFF; j_call: TRBJ1-1; clone_size: .; d_call: TRBD1; v_call: TRBV13
cdr3_nt: TGTGCCAGCAGACGAGGACAGGGGGTGTCGGATACGCAGTATTTT; cdr3_aa: CASRRGQGVSDTQYF; j_call: TRBJ2-3; clone_size: few; d_call: TRBD1; v_call: TRBV27
cdr3_nt: TGTGCCAGCAGTGGCGGGAGGGCCGGGTACAATGAGCAGTTCTTC; cdr3_aa: CASSGGRAGYNEQFF; j_call: TRBJ2-1; clone_size: .; d_call: TRBD2; v_call: TRBV6-4
cdr3_nt: TGTGCCAGCAGCGTCCACATTCAGAGGGCTGGAAACACCATATATTTT; cdr3_aa: CASSVHIQRAGNTIYF; j_call: TRBJ1-3; clone_size: .; d_call: .; v_call: TRBV7-9
cdr3_nt: TGTGCCAGCAGTGAAGCGGGACAGGGGAACACTGAAGCTTTCTTT; cdr3_aa: CASSEAGQGNTEAFF; j_call: TRBJ1-1; clone_size: few; d_call: TRBD1; v_call: TRBV2
cdr3_nt: TGTGCCAGCAGTGAACAGGGCTTTGGAGAAAAACTGTTTTTT; cdr3_aa: CASSEQGFGEKLFF; j_call: TRBJ1-4; clone_size: .; d_call: .; v_call: TRBV6-4
cdr3_nt: TGTGCCAGCAGTTTCACGGGGGGGGGCACTGAAGCTTTCTTT; cdr3_aa: CASSFTGGGTEAFF; j_call: TRBJ1-1; clone_size: once; d_call: .; v_call: TRBV27
cdr3_nt: TGTGCCAGCAGCTCCGGGACAGGGAGGTACAATGAGCAGTTCTTC; cdr3_aa: CASSSGTGRYNEQFF; j_call: TRBJ2-1; clone_size: once; d_call: TRBD1; v_call: TRBV7-8
cdr3_nt: TGTGCCAGCAGTGAATCCGCCCGGGGCGAGCAGTACTTC; cdr3_aa: CASSESARGEQYF; j_call: TRBJ2-7; clone_size: .; d_call: .; v_call: TRBV2
cdr3_nt: TGTGCCAGCTCACCAGCCAAAGGTGCTAGCGGGAGGACTAGCACAGATACGCAGTATTTT; cdr3_aa: CASSPAKGASGRTSTDTQYF; j_call: TRBJ2-3; clone_size: .; d_call: TRBD2; v_call: TRBV18
cdr3_nt: TGCGCCAGCAGTTCAATAGCGGGTTCCTACAATGAGCAGTTCTTC; cdr3_aa: CASSSIAGSYNEQFF; j_call: TRBJ2-1; clone_size: few; d_call: TRBD2; v_call: TRBV5-1
cdr3_nt: TGCAGCGTATCTAGCGGGGGGGCAGTAGATACGCAGTATTTT; cdr3_aa: CSVSSGGAVDTQYF; j_call: TRBJ2-3; clone_size: .; d_call: TRBD2; v_call: TRBV29-1
cdr3_nt: TGCGCCAGCAGCTCACGGCCGGGACAGATCAATTCACCCCTCCACTTT; cdr3_aa: CASSSRPGQINSPLHF; j_call: TRBJ1-6; clone_size: .; d_call: TRBD1; v_call: TRBV5-1
cdr3_nt: TGTGCCAGCAGTTTGGGGGGGTTTGGTTTCTTT; cdr3_aa: CASSLGGFGFF; j_call: TRBJ1-1; clone_size: .; d_call: .; v_call: TRBV28
cdr3_nt: TGTGCCAGTAGTATTTTGGGGGCGCGCGAAAAACTGTTTTTT; cdr3_aa: CASSILGAREKLFF; j_call: TRBJ1-4; clone_size: .; d_call: .; v_call: TRBV19
cdr3_nt: TGTGCCAGCAGTTTACCGTCCGGTTTCTTT; cdr3_aa: CASSLPSGFF; j_call: TRBJ1-1; clone_size: few; d_call: .; v_call: TRBV28
cdr3_nt: TGTGCCAGCAGGCCAGGGACAGGGGCGTCCTACGAGCAGTACTTC; cdr3_aa: CASRPGTGASYEQYF; j_call: TRBJ2-7; clone_size: .; d_call: TRBD1; v_call: TRBV6-5
cdr3_nt: TGTGCCAGCAGTTCCGGGACAGTTAACACTGAAGCTTTCTTT; cdr3_aa: CASSSGTVNTEAFF; j_call: TRBJ1-1; clone_size: once; d_call: TRBD1; v_call: TRBV28
cdr3_nt: TGTGCCAGCAGTCCGCCCGACAGTCTCACAGATACGCAGTATTTT; cdr3_aa: CASSPPDSLTDTQYF; j_call: TRBJ2-3; clone_size: .; d_call: .; v_call: TRBV28
cdr3_nt: TGTGCCAGCAGCCAAGGGGGCCCTTGGAACTATGGCTACACCTTC; cdr3_aa: CASSQGGPWNYGYTF; j_call: TRBJ1-2; clone_size: .; d_call: .; v_call: TRBV14
cdr3_nt: TGTGCCAGCAGCTCCCATGGTAGCGGGACAACTTACAATGAGCAGTTCTTC; cdr3_aa: CASSSHGSGTTYNEQFF; j_call: TRBJ2-1; clone_size: .; d_call: TRBD2; v_call: TRBV7-9
cdr3_nt: TGTGCCACCACCCAAGCCCTAGACAGTGGCGCCTACGAGCAGTACTTC; cdr3_aa: CATTQALDSGAYEQYF; j_call: TRBJ2-7; clone_size: .; d_call: .; v_call: TRBV15
cdr3_nt: TGTGCCAGCAGCCCTTGGACAGGCAATCAGCCCCAGCATTTT; cdr3_aa: CASSPWTGNQPQHF; j_call: TRBJ1-5; clone_size: .; d_call: .; v_call: TRBV7-8
cdr3_nt: TGTGCCAGCAGCTTAGAGGGGGCAAGACATGGCTACACCTTC; cdr3_aa: CASSLEGARHGYTF; j_call: TRBJ1-2; clone_size: .; d_call: TRBD1; v_call: TRBV7-8
cdr3_nt: TGTGCCAGCAGTCCCCACCCCTCGGGGAACACTGAAGCTTTCTTT; cdr3_aa: CASSPHPSGNTEAFF; j_call: TRBJ1-1; clone_size: few; d_call: .; v_call: TRBV28
cdr3_nt: TGCGCCGGCAGCTCAGGGGTCGACAAGGTCTTTAACACTGAAGCTTTCTTT; cdr3_aa: CAGSSGVDKVFNTEAFF; j_call: TRBJ1-1; clone_size: .; d_call: .; v_call: TRBV5-1
cdr3_nt: TGTGCCAGTAGTATTGGGGCGGGGGTTGGCTACACCTTC; cdr3_aa: CASSIGAGVGYTF; j_call: TRBJ1-2; clone_size: .; d_call: .; v_call: TRBV19